This entry lists 20 T cell receptor beta chains sequenced from one sample in a study of control samples from healthy donors and cancer patients. Repertoires were generated with immunoSEQ multiplex PCR, while TCRdb's copy carries only in-frame clones and drops some. This sample carries over 150,000 clones, 85% to 95% of them seen once, and the ten largest clones take about 1.4%. Source material: blood. Receptor source: a man aged 25-45 years in good health.

This sequence joins TRBV5-8 and TRBJ2-1; no firm D call. From germline, CDR1 is SGHTS and CDR2 YDEGEE. Trimming took 3 bases from V and 0 from J, leaving 16 bases between them. The CDR3 covers 17 residues. The CDR3 protein is CASSYPTSISSYNEQFF. The CDR3 region has the DNA TGTGCCAGCAGCTACCCGACCTCTATTAGCTCCTACAATGAGCAGTTCTTC.

The chain is built from TRBV15 and TRBJ1-1; D perhaps matches TRBD1 (5 bases). The CDR3 loop spans 15 amino acids. V lost 3 bases and J lost 5, with 16 bases in between. The germline gives CDR1 LNHNV, CDR2 YYDKDF (reference sequence). In nucleotides, the CDR3 is TGTGCCACCAGCAGGGGGGGACTGGGGAGTACTGAAGCTTTCTTT. It encodes CATSRGGLGSTEAFF.

The CDR3 region has the DNA TGTGCCAGCAGTCCGGGACTGCGTAACTATGGCTACACCTTC. Its protein is CASSPGLRNYGYTF. The chain combines TRBV27 with TRBJ1-2, with D possibly being TRBD1 (5 bases). V lost 5 bases and J 1 base, leaving 11 bases between the germline ends. Per the germline V gene, CDR1 is MNHEY and CDR2 is SMNVEV (reference sequence). CDR3 size: 14 residues.

The V and J genes are TRBV30 and TRBJ2-2; D call uncertain. V was cut by 0 bases and J by 6 bases, with 20 bases left in between. This CDR3 has 17 residues. CDR1 and CDR2 from the germline V gene are GTSNPN and SVGIG (reference sequence). The CDR3 here is CAWSVRLLGTKAGELFF. The CDR3 DNA follows: TGTGCCTGGAGTGTAAGGTTGCTGGGCACGAAGGCCGGGGAGCTGTTTTTT.

The rearrangement uses TRBV15 and TRBJ1-2; TRBD1 matches 9 bases. Trimming cost V 4 bases and J 3 bases; bases outside gene matches: 12. Germline-derived CDR1 and CDR2 are LNHNV and YYDKDF (reference sequence). The CDR3 extends over 17 amino acids. The CDR3 here is CATSNRTGEFSDYGYTF. CDR3 DNA: TGTGCCACCAGCAACAGGACAGGGGAGTTTTCGGACTATGGCTACACCTTC.

The chain combines TRBV5-1 with TRBJ2-3; D ambiguous. V was shortened by 1 base and J by 6 bases, with 9 bases between the two germline ends. This CDR3 is 13 amino acids long. From germline, CDR1 is SGHRS and CDR2 YFSETQ. CDR3 sequence (DNA): TGCGCCAGCAGCTTGTGGCCGTCGGATACGCAGTATTTT. It yields the protein CASSLWPSDTQYF.

The gene calls are TRBV6-5 and TRBJ1-5; 8 nucleotides agree with TRBD1. Trimming took 6 bases from V and 7 from J; bases not matched to a gene: 5. The CDR3 extends over 13 amino acids. Looked up from germline, CDR1 is MNHEY and CDR2 is SVGAGI. The CDR3 DNA reads as TGTGCCAGCAGGACAGGGGTTGGGCAGCCCCAGCATTTT. Amino acids: CASRTGVGQPQHF.

This chain joins TRBV5-1 and TRBJ2-3; D may be TRBD2 (6 bases). CDR1 and CDR2 from the germline V gene are SGHRS and YFSETQ. The CDR3 extends over 14 amino acids. The V end lost 5 bases, the J end lost 2 bases, and 12 bases lay between the germline ends. For the CDR3, the DNA is TGCGCCAGCAGGTTACGGGAGAACACAGATACGCAGTATTTT. Its protein is CASRLRENTDTQYF.

This clone was detected only a few times. The V call is TRBV2, the J call TRBJ2-7; the match to TRBD2 covers 8 bases. V gave up 4 bases and J gave up 0 bases; unmatched junction bases: 5. The CDR3 is made up of 15 amino acids. Germline V gene sequence: CDR1 SNHLY, CDR2 FYNNEI. CDR3 amino acids: CASSVLAGLSYEQYF. For the CDR3, the DNA is TGTGCCAGCAGTGTTTTAGCGGGACTCTCCTACGAGCAGTACTTC. Full variable domain (missing parts from reference TRBV2 and TRBJ2-7): EPEVTQTPSHQVTQMGQEVILRCVPISNHLYFYWYRQILGQKVEFLVSFYNNEISEKSEIFDDQFSVERPDGSNFTLKIRSTKLEDSAMYFCASSVLAGLSYEQYFGPGTRLTVT.

The gene calls are TRBV19 and TRBJ1-5, with D perhaps TRBD1 (5 bases). The germline V gene encodes CDR1 LNHDA and CDR2 SQIVND (reference sequence). CDR3 size: 16 residues. The ends were cut back, 10 bases at V and 2 bases at J, with 21 bases in the middle. The DNA of the CDR3 is TGTGCCACCTTACCCCACGGGGGTTCTGGCAATCAGCCCCAGCATTTT. This codes for CATLPHGGSGNQPQHF.

The chain employs TRBV7-9 and TRBJ1-4; TRBD1 might be the D (6 bases). This CDR3 spans 13 amino acids. V lost 6 bases and J 8 bases, leaving 13 bases between the germline ends. CDR1 and CDR2 (germline): SEHNR, FQNEAQ (reference sequence). The CDR3 DNA reads as TGTGCCAGCAGGCCCTTCGACAGGGAAAAACTGTTTTTT. Protein product: CASRPFDREKLFF.

The V call is TRBV19, the J call TRBJ2-7; TRBD1 aligns across 9 bases. Looked up from germline, CDR1 is LNHDA and CDR2 is SQIVND (reference sequence). The CDR3 has 14 residues. V lost 7 bases, J lost 3 bases, and 7 bases stayed unmatched. The CDR3 DNA reads TGTGCCAGTAACCCGGGACAGGGTCTCTACGAGCAGTACTTC. Translated, it gives CASNPGQGLYEQYF.

The chain is built from TRBV11-2 and TRBJ2-5; 14 bases line up with TRBD2. CDR3 size: 16 residues. The junction had 6 bases not matched to a gene; V was cut back by 4 bases and J by 5 bases. Germline V gene data show CDR1 as SGHAT and CDR2 as FQNNGV. CDR3 loop: CASSSGTSGRGETQYF. In DNA, the CDR3 is TGTGCCAGCAGCTCAGGGACTAGCGGGAGAGGGGAGACCCAGTACTTC.

The rearrangement joins TRBV6-6 to TRBJ1-1, with a possible D match to TRBD1 (6 bases). The CDR3 sequence is 14 residues long. Trimming took off 6 bases at V and 6 bases at J, with 17 bases between the two ends. Germline V CDR1 and CDR2: MNHNY, SVGAGI (reference sequence). The CDR3 sequence: CASSRDTAVAEAFF. The CDR3 DNA follows: TGTGCCAGCAGCCGGGACACCGCGGTCGCTGAAGCTTTCTTT.

This chain connects TRBV5-1 to TRBJ1-5; D remains unclear. This CDR3 has 13 residues. Between the trimmed V and J ends, which lost 1 base and 4 bases, there was a span of 6 bases. CDR1 SGHRS and CDR2 YFSETQ come from the germline V gene. CDR3 amino acids: CASSLSENQPQHF. In DNA, the CDR3 is TGCGCCAGCAGCTTGTCGGAAAATCAGCCCCAGCATTTT.

The genes are TRBV27 and TRBJ1-4; 11 nucleotides match TRBD1. Germline CDR1 MNHEY, CDR2 SMNVEV (reference sequence). The CDR3 is 14 amino acids. With V trimmed by 6 bases and J by 7 bases, 4 bases remained unmatched. In DNA, the CDR3 is TGTGCCAGCAGAACGGACAGGGGGCTTGAAAAACTGTTTTTT. Protein sequence: CASRTDRGLEKLFF. The entire variable domain, with the rest obtained from reference TRBV27 and TRBJ1-4, is as follows: EAQVTQNPRYLITVTGKKLTVTCSQNMNHEYMSWYRQDPGLGLRQIYYSMNVEVTDKGDVPEGYKVSRKEKRNFPLILESPSPNQTSLYFCASRTDRGLEKLFFGSGTQLSVL.

The chain carries TRBV7-9 and TRBJ1-3, with 11 bases that match TRBD1. Germline assignment: CDR1 SEHNR and CDR2 FQNEAQ (reference sequence). CDR3 size: 17 residues. V trimming: 6 bases; J trimming: 2 bases; junction bases outside the gene matches: 9. The CDR3 here is CASRHKDRGQAGNTIYF. DNA for the CDR3: TGTGCCAGCAGACATAAGGACAGGGGGCAGGCTGGAAACACCATATATTTT.

This rearrangement joins TRBV25-1 to TRBJ2-1, with 8 bases aligning to TRBD2. The CDR3 length is 17 residues. J was trimmed by 6 bases and V by 3 bases; bases with no gene match: 13. Per germline, CDR1 MGHDK and CDR2 SYGVNS. The CDR3 here is CASSEGRRGGYGNEQFF. CDR3 in DNA: TGTGCCAGCAGTGAGGGACGTCGGGGGGGCTACGGCAATGAGCAGTTCTTC.

The rearrangement links TRBV15 to TRBJ1-6; D ambiguous. Trimming cost V 0 bases and J 8 bases, with 8 bases left between them. The CDR3 totals 14 residues. Germline loops: CDR1 LNHNV, CDR2 YYDKDF (reference sequence). The CDR3 DNA reads TGTGCCACCAGCAGAGATTGGTCAGATTCACCCCTCCACTTT. This gives the protein CATSRDWSDSPLHF.

The J gene is TRBJ1-5, the V gene TRBV6-5, with D possibly being TRBD1 (6 bases). The germline V gene encodes CDR1 MNHEY and CDR2 SVGAGI. The CDR3 is 14 amino acids. The germline V and J ends were trimmed by 6 bases and 4 bases, with 13 bases remaining between them. CDR3 region: CASRQTGLNQPQHF. CDR3 coding DNA: TGTGCCAGCAGACAAACAGGGCTTAATCAGCCCCAGCATTTT.